The clone carrying this TCR beta chain was recorded at least ten times. Antigen unknown. As to time point: pre-sensitization, week 0. The treatment: therapeutic diphenylcyclopropenone sensitization with weekly scalp DPC. V dropped 4 bases and J dropped 1 base, with 8 bases sitting between them. The CDR3 has 13 amino acids. Germline assignment: CDR1 SGHRS and CDR2 YFSETQ. The source of the sample is a study of human T cells and chemical hapten exposure. About the research overall: During the approximately 25-week study period, patients had diphenylcyclopropenone applied to the scalp every week. The cohort included alopecia areata under or over 50% scalp, totalis and universalis.

Study findings and constraints: Significantly more large CDR3 similarity clusters were formed by expanded TCRs than by controls.

Each CDR3 protein is one row after TCRdb ran MiXCR on the RACE reads. Of fewer than 300,000 distinct CDR3 sequences in the sample, 7.5% to 9% were seen once. The chain carries TRBV5-1 and TRBJ1-1, with D uncertain. The material was whole blood, obtained in connection with sensitization to the hapten diphenylcyclopropenone (DPC). This receptor was obtained from a man between 18 and 29 years old with alopecia areata. Some clones in this sample may be carry-over from other donors' samples. The CDR3 sequence is CASSTPPNTEAFF. The CDR3 DNA reads TGCGCCAGCAGCACGCCACCGAACACTGAAGCTTTCTTT.